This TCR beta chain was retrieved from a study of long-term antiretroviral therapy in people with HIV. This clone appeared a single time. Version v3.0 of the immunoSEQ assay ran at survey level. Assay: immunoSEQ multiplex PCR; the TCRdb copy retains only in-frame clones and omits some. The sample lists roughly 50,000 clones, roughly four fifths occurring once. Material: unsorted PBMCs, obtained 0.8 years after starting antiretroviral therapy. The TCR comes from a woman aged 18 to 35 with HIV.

CDR3 coding DNA: TGTGCCATCAATATAGGACAGGGGTCCAATGAGCAGTTCTTC. This sequence encodes CAINIGQGSNEQFF. V is TRBV10-3 and J is TRBJ2-1; 9 bases align to TRBD1. With 7 bases clipped from V and 6 bases from J, the junction kept 7 bases outside the gene matches. The CDR3 runs 14 residues. Per the germline V gene, CDR1 is ENHRY and CDR2 is SYGVKD.